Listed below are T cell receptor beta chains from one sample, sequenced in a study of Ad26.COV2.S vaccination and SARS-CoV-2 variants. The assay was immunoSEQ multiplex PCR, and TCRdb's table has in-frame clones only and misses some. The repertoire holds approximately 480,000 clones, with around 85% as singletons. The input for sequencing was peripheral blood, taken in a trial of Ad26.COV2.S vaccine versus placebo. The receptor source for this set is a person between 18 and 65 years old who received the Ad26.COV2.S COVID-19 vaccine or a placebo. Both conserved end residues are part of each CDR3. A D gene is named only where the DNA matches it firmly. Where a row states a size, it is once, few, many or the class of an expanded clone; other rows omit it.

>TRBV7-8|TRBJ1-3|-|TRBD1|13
TGTGCCAGCAGCGCGACAGGGGGGAACACCATATATTTT
CASSATGGNTIYF
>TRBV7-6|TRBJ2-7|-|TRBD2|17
TGTGCCAGCAGCTTAGTAGGCGCGGGAGGGCGAACGGGGGAGCAGTACTTC
CASSLVGAGGRTGEQYF
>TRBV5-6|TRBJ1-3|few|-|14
TGTGCCAGCAGCTACGGGACACTTGGAAACACCATATATTTT
CASSYGTLGNTIYF
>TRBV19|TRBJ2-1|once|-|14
TGTGCCAGTAGTACTTTGGGACGGCACAATGAGCAGTTCTTC
CASSTLGRHNEQFF
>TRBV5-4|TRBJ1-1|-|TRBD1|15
TGTGCCAGCAGCTTGCGGACAGGGGGTTTCACTGAAGCTTTCTTT
CASSLRTGGFTEAFF
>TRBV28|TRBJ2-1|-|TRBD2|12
TGTGCCAGCAGAGGACTAGTCAATGAGCAGTTCTTC
CASRGLVNEQFF
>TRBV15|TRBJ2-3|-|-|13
TGTGCCACCAGCAGCCTTGTTGAAGATACGCAGTATTTT
CATSSLVEDTQYF
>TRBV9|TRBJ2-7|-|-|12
TGTGCCAGCAGCGTGAGTAGCGGCGAGCAGTACTTC
CASSVSSGEQYF
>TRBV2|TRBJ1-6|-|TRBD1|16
TGTGCCAGCAGTTCCCCGACAGGGACACACTATTCACCCCTCCACTTT
CASSSPTGTHYSPLHF
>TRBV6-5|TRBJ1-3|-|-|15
TGTGCCAGCAGTTACCGCCCTGAGGCTGGAAACACCATATATTTT
CASSYRPEAGNTIYF
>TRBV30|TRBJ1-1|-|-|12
TGTGCCTGGGGGAGGGCGAACACTGAAGCTTTCTTT
CAWGRANTEAFF
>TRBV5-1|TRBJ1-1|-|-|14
TGCGCCAGCAGCCTCCCAGCGGGGGACACTGAAGCTTTCTTT
CASSLPAGDTEAFF
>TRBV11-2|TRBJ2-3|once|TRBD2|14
TGTGCCAGCAGCTTATTTCCGGGAGGAGATACGCAGTATTTT
CASSLFPGGDTQYF
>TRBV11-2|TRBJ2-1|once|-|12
TGTGCCAGCAGCCCCCAGGACTCTCGGCAGTTCTTC
CASSPQDSRQFF
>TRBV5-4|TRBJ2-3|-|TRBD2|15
TGTGCCAGCAGCCTTAGCGGGAGTGAGGCAGATACGCAGTATTTT
CASSLSGSEADTQYF
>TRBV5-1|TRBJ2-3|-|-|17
TGCGCCAGCAGCTTGTTTTTACGCGGGGACCGCACAGATACGCAGTATTTT
CASSLFLRGDRTDTQYF
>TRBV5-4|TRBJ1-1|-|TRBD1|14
TGTGCCAGCAGCACCAGGGGGCGAGGGACTGAAGCTTTCTTT
CASSTRGRGTEAFF
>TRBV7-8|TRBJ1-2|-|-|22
TGTGCCAGCAGCTTACTGATCCCAGTGAATCAGATAGCAGCCGATGCTAACTATGGCTACACCTTC
CASSLLIPVNQIAADANYGYTF
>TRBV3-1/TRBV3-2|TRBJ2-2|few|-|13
TGTGCCAGCGAGGCGCGGCGCTTCGGGGAGCTGTTTTTT
CASEARRFGELFF
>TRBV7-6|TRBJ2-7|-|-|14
TGTGCCAGCAGCTTAGGCGGTGGCAGCCCTATACAGTACTTC
CASSLGGGSPIQYF
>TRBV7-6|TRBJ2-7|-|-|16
TGTGCCAGCAGCGACCGACAGGCTCGGAATTCCTACGAGCAGTACTTC
CASSDRQARNSYEQYF
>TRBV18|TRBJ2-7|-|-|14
TGTGCCAGCACCTCTCGGGACAATCCCTACGAGCAGTACTTC
CASTSRDNPYEQYF
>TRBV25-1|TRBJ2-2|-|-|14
TGTGCCAGCCGAGCAGGGGAAAACACCGGGGAGCTGTTTTTT
CASRAGENTGELFF
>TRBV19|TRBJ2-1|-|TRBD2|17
TGTGCCAGTAGTTATGGACTAGCGGGAGTAGGAGGCAATGAGCAGTTCTTC
CASSYGLAGVGGNEQFF
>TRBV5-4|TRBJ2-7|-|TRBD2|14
TGTGCCAGCAGAGTAGAGCGGGGATCCTACGAGCAGTACTTC
CASRVERGSYEQYF
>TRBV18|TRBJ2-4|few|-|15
TGTGCCAGCTCATCGGGGTCCCCCGGGCCCAACATTCAGTACTTC
CASSSGSPGPNIQYF
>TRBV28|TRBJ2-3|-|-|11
TGTGCCAGCACCGACACAGATACGCAGTATTTT
CASTDTDTQYF
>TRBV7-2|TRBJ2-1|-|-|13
TGTGCCAGCAGGTCATCCTCCGCGGGGGAGCAGTTCTTC
CASRSSSAGEQFF
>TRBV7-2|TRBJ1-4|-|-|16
TGTGCCAGCAGCCCGGCCGGGGGGATCGGAGGGGAAAAACTGTTTTTT
CASSPAGGIGGEKLFF
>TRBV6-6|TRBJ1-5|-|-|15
TGTGCCAGCAGACCCACGGACAGACACAATCAGCCCCAGCATTTT
CASRPTDRHNQPQHF